The sequence of this T cell receptor (beta chain) was determined in a study of blood T cells in healthy people across ages. Overall study findings and caveats: Diversity estimates from one million T cells were considered underestimates.

Germline assignment: CDR1 DFQATT and CDR2 SNEGSKA (reference sequence). Unmatched junction bases numbered 3, after V lost 2 bases and J lost 3 bases. This CDR3 comprises 14 residues. Concerning this clonotype itself: Its antigen is unknown.

The authors ran a second PCR of 7 to 11 cycles using a sample-barcoded 5' primer and a J-beta primer mix. MiXCR, run by TCRdb on the 5' RACE reads, gives a single entry per CDR3 protein. This table holds around 1,100,000 distinct CDR3 sequences, approximately 38% found once. The source of this sequence is a man aged 18 to 30 in good health. Input material: blood. The chain uses TRBV20-1 and TRBJ2-1; 8 bases fit TRBD2. CDR3 nucleotide sequence: TGCAGTGCTAGACCGGGGGGGCTCTACAATGAGCAGTTCTTC. This sequence encodes CSARPGGLYNEQFF.